These T cell receptor beta chains were read from a single sample in a study of cytomegalovirus exposure and HLA in healthy donors. Generated by immunoSEQ multiplex PCR, the TCRdb table keeps only in-frame clones and is missing some. The sample holds more than 95,000 clones, over 60% seen once. The specimen was PBMCs. These receptors were taken from a man between 40 and 49 years old in good health and CMV-seropositive. CDR3s include the opening cysteine and the closing phenylalanine or tryptophan. The D gene is left open where the match is weak. Part of the rows lack a size; the others show once, few, many or a class for expanded clones.

size: -; V: TRBV2; D: -; J: TRBJ1-6; CDR3: CASTQAGGISPLHF; DNA: TGTGCCAGCACTCAGGCCGGGGGAATTTCACCCCTCCACTTT
size: -; V: TRBV6-1; D: -; J: TRBJ2-1; CDR3: CASKVQVYSYNEQFF; DNA: TGTGCCAGCAAAGTACAGGTGTACTCCTACAATGAGCAGTTCTTC
size: -; V: TRBV29-1; D: TRBD2; J: TRBJ2-7; CDR3: CSEIAGAQYEQYF; DNA: TGCAGCGAAATAGCGGGAGCCCAATACGAGCAGTACTTC
size: -; V: TRBV7-2; D: -; J: TRBJ2-5; CDR3: CASSLGTQETQYF; DNA: TGTGCCAGCAGCTTAGGGACACAAGAGACCCAGTACTTC
size: -; V: TRBV7-2; D: -; J: TRBJ2-3; CDR3: CASSLRGGSTDTQYF; DNA: TGTGCCAGCAGCTTGAGGGGGGGAAGCACAGATACGCAGTATTTT
size: -; V: TRBV9; D: -; J: TRBJ2-1; CDR3: CASIPWTYRSEYNEQFF; DNA: TGTGCCAGCATTCCATGGACTTACCGGTCTGAGTACAATGAGCAGTTCTTC
size: -; V: TRBV29-1; D: TRBD1; J: TRBJ2-6; CDR3: CSVERTGSGANGLTF; DNA: TGCAGCGTCGAGAGGACAGGCTCTGGGGCCAACGGCCTGACTTTC
size: -; V: TRBV4-3; D: TRBD2; J: TRBJ2-3; CDR3: CASSQRGGDTQYF; DNA: TGCGCCAGCAGCCAGCGGGGGGGAGATACGCAGTATTTT
size: -; V: TRBV11-3; D: -; J: TRBJ1-1; CDR3: CASSRVPGGTEAFF; DNA: TGTGCCAGCAGCCGGGTTCCAGGAGGAACTGAAGCTTTCTTT
size: -; V: TRBV9; D: TRBD2; J: TRBJ2-3; CDR3: CASSGKAGPPDTQYF; DNA: TGTGCCAGCAGCGGCAAAGCGGGGCCGCCAGATACGCAGTATTTT
size: -; V: TRBV19; D: TRBD1; J: TRBJ2-5; CDR3: CASSIASRQGQETQYF; DNA: TGTGCCAGTAGTATAGCTTCCAGACAGGGTCAAGAGACCCAGTACTTC
size: -; V: TRBV2; D: -; J: TRBJ1-3; CDR3: CASSELGLSGNTIYF; DNA: TGTGCCAGCAGTGAATTGGGACTCTCTGGAAACACCATATATTTT
size: few; V: TRBV5-1; D: -; J: TRBJ1-1; CDR3: CASSLSLAREAFF; DNA: TGCGCCAGCAGCTTGTCCCTCGCTCGGGAAGCTTTCTTT
size: -; V: TRBV7-2; D: TRBD1; J: TRBJ2-3; CDR3: CASSLGQGYTDTQYF; DNA: TGTGCCAGCAGCTTAGGACAGGGATACACAGATACGCAGTATTTT
size: once; V: TRBV4-2; D: -; J: TRBJ2-7; CDR3: CASSQATGEIYEQYF; DNA: TGTGCCAGCAGCCAAGCAACGGGGGAAATCTACGAGCAGTACTTC
size: -; V: TRBV7-9; D: -; J: TRBJ1-2; CDR3: CASSTLRAPTNYGYTF; DNA: TGTGCCAGCAGCACACTGAGGGCACCGACTAACTATGGCTACACCTTC
size: once; V: TRBV4-3; D: -; J: TRBJ2-7; CDR3: CASSQDAAGNSYEQYF; DNA: TGCGCCAGCAGCCAAGATGCGGCGGGGAACTCGTACGAGCAGTACTTC
size: -; V: TRBV29-1; D: TRBD1; J: TRBJ2-7; CDR3: CSVGTGRSYEQYF; DNA: TGCAGCGTTGGGACAGGGCGCTCCTACGAGCAGTACTTC
size: -; V: TRBV9; D: -; J: TRBJ1-2; CDR3: CASSVEGPVYGYTF; DNA: TGTGCCAGCAGCGTGGAGGGGCCCGTGTATGGCTACACCTTC
size: -; V: TRBV19; D: TRBD1; J: TRBJ2-7; CDR3: CASSLQIARGTGLYEQYF; DNA: TGTGCCAGTAGCCTCCAAATCGCTAGGGGGACAGGGCTTTACGAGCAGTACTTC
size: few; V: TRBV15; D: TRBD2; J: TRBJ2-1; CDR3: CATSRDLGLAGYNEQFF; DNA: TGTGCCACCAGCAGAGATCTGGGTCTAGCGGGATACAATGAGCAGTTCTTC
size: -; V: TRBV11-2; D: -; J: TRBJ2-2; CDR3: CASSLDPTPMTGELFF; DNA: TGTGCCAGCAGCTTAGACCCCACTCCCATGACCGGGGAGCTGTTTTTT
size: -; V: TRBV6-5; D: TRBD1; J: TRBJ1-1; CDR3: CATSRGGAGTEAFF; DNA: TGTGCCACCTCACGAGGGGGCGCGGGCACTGAAGCTTTCTTT
size: -; V: TRBV18; D: -; J: TRBJ2-1; CDR3: CASSPLQGRKEQFF; DNA: TGTGCCAGCTCACCACTGCAGGGGCGAAAGGAGCAGTTCTTC
size: -; V: TRBV5-1; D: -; J: TRBJ2-6; CDR3: CASSLGSGANGLTF; DNA: TGCGCCAGCAGCTTGGGATCTGGGGCCAACGGCCTGACTTTC
size: -; V: TRBV5-8; D: -; J: TRBJ2-1; CDR3: CASSLDGAANEQFF; DNA: TGTGCCAGCAGCTTGGATGGGGCGGCCAATGAGCAGTTCTTC
size: few; V: TRBV6-1; D: -; J: TRBJ1-4; CDR3: CASSSGTRANEKLFF; DNA: TGTGCCAGCAGCTCAGGGACTAGGGCTAATGAAAAACTGTTTTTT
size: -; V: TRBV5-8; D: TRBD1; J: TRBJ1-2; CDR3: CASSFPGGNYGYTF; DNA: TGTGCCAGCAGCTTTCCAGGGGGCAACTATGGCTACACCTTC
size: -; V: TRBV4-3; D: TRBD1; J: TRBJ2-3; CDR3: CASSQFAQPGAQGRQYF; DNA: TGCGCCAGCAGCCAATTCGCCCAACCTGGAGCACAGGGGAGGCAGTATTTT
size: -; V: TRBV5-6; D: TRBD1; J: TRBJ2-7; CDR3: CASNRLAGQGAYEQYF; DNA: TGTGCCAGCAACCGCTTAGCGGGACAGGGGGCCTACGAGCAGTACTTC